Reported below is one T cell receptor (beta chain). Clones were sequenced by immunoSEQ multiplex PCR, and TCRdb holds only the in-frame ones, with some missing. Seen here are millions of clones, around nine tenths observed once, and the top ten hold roughly 0.14%. This entry comes from a study of shared clonotypes between healthy human individuals. Trimming stripped 5 bases from V and 0 bases from J, with 8 bases between. Germline CDR1 is SGHTA and CDR2 is FQGNSA. CDR3 length equals 15 residues. Sequenced input: naive CD4+ T cells sorted from blood. The subset here: CD45RA+ positively selected. The receptor's source is a man aged 18 to 29 in good health. The V call is TRBV7-2, the J call TRBJ1-6, with a tentative D call TRBD1 (5 bases). The CDR3 spells CASSEGSSYNSPLHF. The CDR3 DNA is TGTGCCAGCAGCGAGGGGAGCTCCTATAATTCACCCCTCCACTTT.